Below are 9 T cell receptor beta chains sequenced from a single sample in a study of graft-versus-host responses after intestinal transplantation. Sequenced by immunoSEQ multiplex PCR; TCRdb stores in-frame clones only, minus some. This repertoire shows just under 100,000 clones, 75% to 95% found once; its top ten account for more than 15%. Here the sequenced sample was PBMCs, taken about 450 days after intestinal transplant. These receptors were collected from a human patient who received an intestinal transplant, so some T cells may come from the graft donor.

CDR3 sequence: CASSAYSGGSSTYEQYF. CDR3 coding DNA: TGCGCCAGCAGCGCCTATAGCGGGGGGTCCTCCACCTACGAGCAGTACTTC. V is TRBV5-1 and J is TRBJ2-7, with 10 bases that match TRBD2. The CDR3 runs 17 residues. Germline loops: CDR1 SGHRS, CDR2 YFSETQ. Trimming cost V 4 bases and J 2 bases; bases outside gene matches: 12. The full variable domain, rest sourced from reference TRBV5-1 and TRBJ2-7, is KAGVTQTPRYLIKTRGQQVTLSCSPISGHRSVSWYQQTPGQGLQFLFEYFSETQRNKGNFPGRFSGRQFSNSRSEMNVSTLELGDSALYLCASSAYSGGSSTYEQYFGPGTRLTVT.

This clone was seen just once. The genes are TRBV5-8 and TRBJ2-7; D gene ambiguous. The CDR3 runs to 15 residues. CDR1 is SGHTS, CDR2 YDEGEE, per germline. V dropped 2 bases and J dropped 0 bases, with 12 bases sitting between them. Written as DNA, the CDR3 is TGTGCCAGCAGCTTCCTTTTTGGGTTCTCCTACGAGCAGTACTTC. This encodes CASSFLFGFSYEQYF.

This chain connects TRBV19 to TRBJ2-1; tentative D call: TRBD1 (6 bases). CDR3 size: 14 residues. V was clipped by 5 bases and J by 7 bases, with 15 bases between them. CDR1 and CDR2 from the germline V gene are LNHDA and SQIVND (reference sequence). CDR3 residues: CASSPLTGPNEQFF. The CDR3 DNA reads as TGTGCCAGTAGTCCCCTGACAGGCCCTAATGAGCAGTTCTTC. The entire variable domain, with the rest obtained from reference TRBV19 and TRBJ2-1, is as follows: DGGITQSPKYLFRKEGQNVTLSCEQNLNHDAMYWYRQDPGQGLRLIYYSQIVNDFQKGDIAEGYSVSREKKESFPLTVTSAQKNPTAFYLCASSPLTGPNEQFFGPGTRLTVL.

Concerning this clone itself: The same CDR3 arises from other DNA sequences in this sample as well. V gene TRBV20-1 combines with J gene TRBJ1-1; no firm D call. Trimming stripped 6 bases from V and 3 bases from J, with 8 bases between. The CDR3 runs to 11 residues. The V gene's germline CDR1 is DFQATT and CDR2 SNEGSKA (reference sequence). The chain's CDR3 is CSAPTYTEAFF. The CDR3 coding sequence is TGCAGTGCCCCCACTTACACTGAAGCTTTCTTT.

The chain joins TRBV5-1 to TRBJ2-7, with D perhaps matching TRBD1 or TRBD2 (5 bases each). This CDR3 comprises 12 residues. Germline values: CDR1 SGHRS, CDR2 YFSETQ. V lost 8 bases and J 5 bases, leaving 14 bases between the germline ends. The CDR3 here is CASRYQGDEQYF. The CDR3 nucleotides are TGCGCCAGTCGGTACCAGGGAGACGAGCAGTACTTC.

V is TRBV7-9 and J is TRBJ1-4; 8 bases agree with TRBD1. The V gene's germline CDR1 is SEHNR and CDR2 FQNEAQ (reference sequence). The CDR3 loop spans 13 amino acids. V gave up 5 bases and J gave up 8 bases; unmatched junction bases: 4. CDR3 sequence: CASSRGQGEKLFF. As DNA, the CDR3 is TGTGCCAGCAGCCGTGGACAGGGCGAAAAACTGTTTTTT.

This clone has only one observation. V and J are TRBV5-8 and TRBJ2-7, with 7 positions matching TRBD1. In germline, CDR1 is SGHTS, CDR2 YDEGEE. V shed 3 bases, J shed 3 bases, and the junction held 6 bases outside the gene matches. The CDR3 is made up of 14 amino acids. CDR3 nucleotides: TGTGCCAGCAGCTACACAGGGGTTGTCTACGAGCAGTACTTC. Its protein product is CASSYTGVVYEQYF.

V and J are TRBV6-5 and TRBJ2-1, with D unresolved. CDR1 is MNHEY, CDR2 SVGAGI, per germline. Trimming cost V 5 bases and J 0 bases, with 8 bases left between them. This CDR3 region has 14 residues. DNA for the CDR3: TGTGCCAGCAGTATGTGGGCCTCCTACAATGAGCAGTTCTTC. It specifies CASSMWASYNEQFF.

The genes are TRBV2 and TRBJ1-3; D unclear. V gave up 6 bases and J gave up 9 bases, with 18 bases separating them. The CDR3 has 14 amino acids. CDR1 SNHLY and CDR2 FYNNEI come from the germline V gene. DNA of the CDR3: TGTGCCAGCAGCCCCAGGACTGCGTATGGCACCATATATTTT. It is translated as CASSPRTAYGTIYF.